This T cell receptor (beta chain) was identified during a study of neurological immune-mediated disorders. The CDR3 consists of 16 residues. V lost 1 base, J lost 0 bases, and 10 bases lay in between. Germline assignment: CDR1 SGHDN and CDR2 FVKESK. The cDNA was synthesized by means of template-switch 5'RACE, which was carried out with 10-nucleotide random UMIs. TCRdb recomputed calls from the 5' RACE reads with MiXCR, one row per CDR3 protein. The profile shows some 60,000 distinct CDR3 sequences, more than 8% of them singletons. Comment on this clonotype: Its antigen is currently unknown.

Time point here: longitudinal time-point 2. The study's findings and limits: Healthy controls had more TCR clonal expansion than multiple sclerosis, which showed the least, whereas HTLV-1-associated myelopathy showed the most. No CDR3 amino acid sequences were shared by expanded clones across subjects, suggesting private repertoires in all groups.

The material sequenced was PBMCs. This clonotype was obtained from a man younger than 45 in good health. This rearrangement joins TRBV14 to TRBJ2-4; D is perhaps TRBD1 (6 bases). CDR3 sequence reads: CASSQAQGLAKNIQYF. For the CDR3, the DNA is TGTGCCAGCAGCCAAGCCCAGGGGCTAGCCAAAAACATTCAGTACTTC. Based on the CDR3 plus reference TRBV14 and TRBJ2-4, the full variable domain is EAGVTQFPSHSVIEKGQTVTLRCDPISGHDNLYWYRRVMGKEIKFLLHFVKESKQDESGMPNNRFLAERTGGTYSTLKVQPAELEDSGVYFCASSQAQGLAKNIQYFGAGTRLSVL.